The text below deals with one TCR beta chain. Its antigen has not been determined. No much larger clone is present one base from it, and per-base qualities are unavailable. This specimen comes from a study of shared clonotypes between healthy human individuals (dated by TCRdb to the early 2020s). In the study overall: A couple of women and three men aged 18 to 49 years were included in the cohort. To increase sequencing depth and limit assay-specific biases, TCR repertoire library preparation and sequencing were carried out by different laboratories using diverse techniques. The study deeply sequenced blood TCR repertoires of about 5 healthy adults to estimate repertoire size and the extent of clonotype sharing between individuals. For each donor, three plates each were used for CD4 naive and CD4 memory, two plates were used for CD8 naive, and one plate was used for CD8 memory. Per donor, leukapheresis produced somewhere between about 0.94 and 10 billion PBMCs. Here is what the overall study found, with its caveats: Larger estimated clonotype richness was generally found for naive subsets than for memory subsets. Because the study included a small number of donors, the genetic and exposure-history diversity represented was limited. Based on pairwise subsampling, the degree of clonotype sharing among donors was expected to be affected by sequencing depth. Across four donors, about 5.2% of naive CD4, over 3% of naive CD8, about 2% of memory CD4, and 0.3% to 0.45% of memory CD8 clonotypes were shared. Sampling was restricted to blood, and TCR repertoires in tissue are likely to differ from TCR repertoires in blood. Higher generation probabilities were observed for clonotypes shared by all four sorted-subset donors than for non-shared clonotypes. Even with the large sequencing depth, rarefaction of the sorted-subset datasets indicated that sequencing was incomplete.

TCR CDR3 regions were amplified from genomic DNA by multiplex PCR using the deep immunoSEQ assay. Genomic DNA extracted from each cell subset was distributed evenly over all wells of several immunoSEQ 96-well plates, and each plate served as one replicate. Each replicate PCR for sorted subsets received approximately 200 ng genomic DNA, equal to 28,000 or so T cell genomes. Purified libraries were quantified with a Qubit 3.0 fluorometer, sized on a Bioanalyzer 2100, and re-quantified with the KAPA Library Quantification kit. Each immunoSEQ 96-well plate was sequenced on its own single-read 150-cycle Illumina NextSeq 550 flow cell. Regarding the original processing steps: Because the immunoSEQ output held only junctional sequences and lacked quality scores, the filtering could not match the filtering applied to full-length reads. Sequences were annotated with PyIR, a Python wrapper for IgBLAST v1.9, using IMGT germline references to assign V/J genes and CDR3. Reads were filtered out if the reads had weak V/J assignments (E-value above 1e-6), no CDR3, stop codons, out-of-frame junctions, or ambiguous translated residues. V3J clonotypes were defined by identical inferred V gene, J gene, and CDR3 amino acid sequence. To compute the percentage overlap between repertoires, the number of shared unique clonotypes was divided by the size of the smaller repertoire. Richness of each repertoire was evaluated using RTK rarefaction, the Chao1 estimator, and Recon v2.1 estimates of unobserved clonotypes. Generation probabilities for all TCRbeta clonotypes obtained by the gDNA method from a handful of donors were computed using OLGA. Sourced from immuneACCESS, this table was stored by TCRdb with only in-frame sequences that have V and J called. A share of the clones is absent; for the studies checked, an unresolved V gene accounts for under half, and the remainder has no known explanation. Clone size and the V and J calls come from that table; the DNA yielded D and trimming. The table for this sample lists a few million clones; 80% to 95% of them were counted only once. Clones ranked in the top ten supply 0.37% of the sample.

Healthy HIV-negative adults with no recently reported acute infections or vaccinations were included as donors. Every donor was a Caucasian adult living in Nashville, Tennessee, USA. Magnetic negative selection was used to enrich CD4+ T cells, after which naive cells were positively selected on CD45RA and the negative fraction became the memory subset. After blood collection by leukapheresis, PBMCs were isolated using Ficoll-Histopaque density gradient centrifugation and then cryopreserved in the vapor phase of liquid nitrogen. Analytical flow cytometry was used to check the purity and quantity of each magnetically sorted T cell population. From each sorted fraction, genomic DNA was isolated and quantified by UV absorbance on a Nanodrop 2000c. Cut back by 3 bases and 5 bases, the V and J ends lie 15 bases apart. The germline V gene encodes CDR1 SGHNT and CDR2 YENEEA. CDR3 length: 15 amino acids, cysteine to phenylalanine. The entry retains the CDR3 DNA only, 45 bases that are in frame from base 1.

The receptor was isolated from a man aged 18 to 30 in good health. Some clones in this sample may be carry-over from other donors' samples. The chain is made from TRBV11-3 and TRBJ2-3; TRBD2 is a weak D gene call, 6 bases matching. The sample was naive CD4+ T cells from PBMCs. The meaning of the sample's cell subset or site label: CD45RA+ positively selected. The DNA sequence is as follows: TGTGCCAGCAGCTTCAGTGCGGGAAGGGAAGATACGCAGTATTTT. Its translation is CASSFSAGREDTQYF.